Sequencing of this TCR beta chain was carried out in a study of blood T cell repertoires in COVID-19. Across the whole study: Samples of COVID-19 (acute and convalescent) were obtained from the United States, Italy and Spain. PBMCs, B-cell-depleted T cells, or T cells were the source of the cDNA or gDNA that made up the material.

Per the original data handling: Quantification of nucleated cells was approximated via reference gene primer amplification. Method: immunoSEQ multiplex PCR; TCRdb's copy keeps in-frame clones and lacks some. V and J calls and clone size are those listed in that table; D and trimming were worked out from the DNA. The data hold 250,000 to 300,000 clones, with roughly nine tenths observed a single time. The CDR3 covers 15 residues. The V gene's germline CDR1 is SGHRS and CDR2 YFSETQ. V was clipped by 0 bases and J by 4 bases, with 14 bases between them. One Seattle source followed patients from active infection through their disease course.

The sample taken for sequencing was peripheral blood. The rearrangement uses TRBV5-1 and TRBJ2-7; D is undetermined. The receptor comes from a woman aged 25 to 39 with COVID-19, enrolled during active disease. The CDR3 DNA sequence: TGCGCCAGCAGCTTGGAAGGATCAACGGGTTACGAGCAGTACTTC. Residues: CASSLEGSTGYEQYF.